These 7 T cell receptor beta chains were sequenced from one sample in a study of T cells in Graves' hyperthyroidism and ophthalmopathy. Template material for amplifying TCR beta CDR3 regions consisted of RNA transcripts. In the first-round RT-PCR of the TCR CDR3, the HTBI primer set was used. Each CDR3 protein gets one entry after TCRdb re-called the multiplex PCR reads with MiXCR. The table has about 560,000 distinct CDR3 sequences, 16% seen once. The material sequenced was blood. These receptors all stem from a woman aged 18-29 years with Graves' hyperthyroidism.

The genes are TRBV27 and TRBJ2-1; 8 bases are a match to TRBD2. Germline loops: CDR1 MNHEY, CDR2 SMNVEV (reference sequence). The CDR3 is 15 residues long. The ends lost 6 bases at V and 9 bases at J; junction bases unmatched: 13. Here the CDR3 reads CASRPLAVMDSEQFF. The CDR3 bases are TGTGCCAGCAGACCACTAGCGGTTATGGATTCTGAGCAGTTCTTC.

Many counts were recorded for this clonotype. The chain links TRBV2 to TRBJ2-1, with 9 bases fitting TRBD2. The trim removed 8 bases at V and 7 bases at J, leaving 12 bases unmatched. The CDR3 extends over 15 amino acids. Germline values: CDR1 SNHLY, CDR2 FYNNEI. The chain's CDR3 is CASLPPAGGRNEQFF. CDR3 nucleotides: TGTGCCAGCCTTCCCCCAGCGGGAGGACGGAATGAGCAGTTCTTC.

A few counts support this clonotype. The chain links TRBV20-1 to TRBJ1-4; D is possibly TRBD1 (5 bases). The V end lost 4 bases, the J end lost 8 bases, and 11 bases lay between the germline ends. CDR1 is DFQATT and CDR2 is SNEGSKA in the germline V gene (reference sequence). This CDR3 has 12 amino acids. This chain's CDR3 is CSATGPGEKLFF. In nucleotides, the CDR3 is TGCAGTGCTACAGGTCCAGGGGAAAAACTGTTTTTT.

In this sample, this clonotype turned up many times. V is TRBV3-1 and J is TRBJ2-5; D assignment may be TRBD1 or TRBD2 (5 bases each). Germline values: CDR1 LGHDT, CDR2 YNNKEL (reference sequence). Trimming removed 2 bases at V and 5 bases at J, with 15 bases between. The CDR3 covers 15 residues. The CDR3 loop reads CASSQLNRDAETQYF. The CDR3 DNA reads as TGTGCCAGCAGCCAACTCAACCGGGACGCTGAGACCCAGTACTTC.

This clonotype was seen repeatedly, ten times or more. This chain links TRBV30 with TRBJ2-7; the match to TRBD2 covers 12 bases. CDR1 GTSNPN and CDR2 SVGIG come from the germline V gene (reference sequence). The ends lost 4 bases at V and 6 bases at J; junction bases unmatched: 16. This CDR3 is built from 17 residues. CDR3 nucleotides: TGTGCCTGGATCCGACAGGACCGACTAGCGGGAGTATCCGAGCAGTACTTC. Translation: CAWIRQDRLAGVSEQYF.

This clonotype was counted at least ten times. The chain has TRBV20-1 and TRBJ1-1, with 7 bases that match TRBD1. Trimming cost V 0 bases and J 4 bases; bases outside gene matches: 8. Germline values: CDR1 DFQATT, CDR2 SNEGSKA (reference sequence). This CDR3 spans 15 amino acids. The CDR3 coding sequence is TGCAGTGCTAGAGATCACCGACAGGGCAGCACTGAAGCTTTCTTT. Its translation is CSARDHRQGSTEAFF.

This clonotype has just a few counts. CDR3 sequence reads: CASSSYWGTDTQYF. The CDR3 DNA sequence: TGTGCCAGCAGCTCGTACTGGGGTACAGATACGCAGTATTTT. This chain uses TRBV5-6 with TRBJ2-3, with D hard to call. Germline V gene lookup returns CDR1 SGHDT and CDR2 YYEEEE. This CDR3 is built from 14 residues. V lost 3 bases, J lost 3 bases, and 11 bases lay in between.